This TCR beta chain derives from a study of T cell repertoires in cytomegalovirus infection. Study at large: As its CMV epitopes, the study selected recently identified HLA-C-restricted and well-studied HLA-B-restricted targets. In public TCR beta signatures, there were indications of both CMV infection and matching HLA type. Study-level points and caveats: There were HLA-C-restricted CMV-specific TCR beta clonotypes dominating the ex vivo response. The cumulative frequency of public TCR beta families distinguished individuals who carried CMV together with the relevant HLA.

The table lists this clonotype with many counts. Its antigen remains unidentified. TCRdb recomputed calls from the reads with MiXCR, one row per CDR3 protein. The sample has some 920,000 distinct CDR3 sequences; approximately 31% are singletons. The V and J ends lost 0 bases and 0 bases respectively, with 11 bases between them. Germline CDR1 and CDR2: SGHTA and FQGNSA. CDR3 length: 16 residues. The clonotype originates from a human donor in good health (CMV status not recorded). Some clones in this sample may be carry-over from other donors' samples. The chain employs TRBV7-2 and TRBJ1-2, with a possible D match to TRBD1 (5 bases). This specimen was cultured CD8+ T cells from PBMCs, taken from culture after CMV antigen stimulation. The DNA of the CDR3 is TGTGCCAGCAGCTTAGCATTGGGGGACTCTAACTATGGCTACACCTTC. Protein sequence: CASSLALGDSNYGYTF.